This T cell receptor beta chain stems from a study of CD8 T cells in ankylosing spondylitis. Each CDR3 protein is one row after TCRdb ran MiXCR on the 5' RACE reads. The sample has nearly 350,000 distinct CDR3 sequences, about 15% seen once. The study, taken as a whole, reports: Peripheral blood samples showed relatively rare disease-linked clones, and these clones were CD8+. Clones linked to disease were reported to show significant enrichment in matched ankylosing spondylitis synovial fluid. Previously reported in reactive arthritis synovial fluid and blood were some of the motif variants.

The V end was cut by 0 bases, the J end by 6 bases, with 10 bases between. This CDR3 contains 14 residues. CDR1 and CDR2 (germline): SGHTA, FQGNSA. With respect to this clonotype: The antigen is undetermined.

This receptor was identified in a male donor with ankylosing spondylitis or in good health (not recorded which). The source material was blood, either unsorted or a sorted T cell fraction (not recorded which). The rearrangement uses TRBV7-2 and TRBJ2-3; D might be TRBD2 (6 bases). CDR3 in DNA: TGTGCCAGCAGCTTAGCGCTGGGGAGGGATACGCAGTATTTT. Translation gives CASSLALGRDTQYF.